This is a list of T cell receptor beta chains from one sample in a study of long-term antiretroviral therapy in people with HIV. Here immunoSEQ multiplex PCR was the method, and the copy in TCRdb shows in-frame clones only, minus some. Here the sample spans roughly 33,000 clones, roughly 97% being singletons. The sample consisted of unsorted PBMCs, taken 6.9 years after starting antiretroviral therapy. The receptors were sampled from a young man with HIV. CDR3s include the opening cysteine and the closing phenylalanine or tryptophan. D genes are given only for firm matches. A clone size is listed for some rows: how often the clone was seen (once, few, many), or a class if it is expanded.

d_call clone_size j_call v_call cdr3_nt cdr3_aa
. . TRBJ1-1 TRBV7-9 TGTGCCAGCAGCCGCAAAAGCACTGAAGCTTTCTTT CASSRKSTEAFF
. . TRBJ2-2 TRBV7-9 TGTGCCAGCAGCCCTAGGGCCGTGGCAACCGGGGAGCTGTTTTTT CASSPRAVATGELFF
TRBD2 . TRBJ2-3 TRBV6-4 TGTGCCAGCGCCACCCTAGCGGGGGGTAGCACAGATACGCAGTATTTT CASATLAGGSTDTQYF
. . TRBJ1-4 TRBV7-9 TGTGCCAGCAGCCCAAAAGGCCCCACTAATGAAAAACTGTTTTTT CASSPKGPTNEKLFF
TRBD2 . TRBJ2-1 TRBV29-1 TGCAGCGTTGACGGGGGGGCTAGCGGGAGCAATGAGCAGTTCTTC CSVDGGASGSNEQFF
. . TRBJ2-5 TRBV29-1 TGCAGCGTGATGGGCAGGGCAGAGACCCAGTACTTC CSVMGRAETQYF
. . TRBJ2-1 TRBV2 TGTGCCAGCAGCCCGGAGGGGGGCGAGCAGTTCTTC CASSPEGGEQFF
. . TRBJ1-3 TRBV11-2 TGTGCCAGCAGCTGGGGGGCGATTGGAAACACCATATATTTT CASSWGAIGNTIYF
TRBD1 once TRBJ2-7 TRBV6-1 TGTGCCAGCAGTGCCCAAGTGGACAGGGCGTCCTACGAGCAGTACTTC CASSAQVDRASYEQYF
. once TRBJ2-7 TRBV11-2 TGTGCCAGCAGCTTACTGACGGGAAGGGCCTATTACGAGCAGTACTTC CASSLLTGRAYYEQYF
TRBD1 . TRBJ2-7 TRBV13 TGTGCCAGCAGCTTAAGGACAGGGGGCCACGAGCAGTACTTC CASSLRTGGHEQYF
. . TRBJ2-3 TRBV4-1 TGCGCCAGCAGCCACCAAGGACGTACAGATACGCAGTATTTT CASSHQGRTDTQYF
TRBD1 . TRBJ2-7 TRBV19 TGTGCCAGTAGTTACCGGGACAGGGGCGAGCAGTACTTC CASSYRDRGEQYF
. . TRBJ2-1 TRBV5-6 TGTGCCAGCAGCTCAGCGCCCGGGACGGGTGGAGTTGAGCAGTTCTTC CASSSAPGTGGVEQFF
. . TRBJ2-5 TRBV6-5 TGTGCCAGCGGCCACGAGGGACGGACAGAGACCCAGTACTTC CASGHEGRTETQYF
. . TRBJ2-7 TRBV5-1 TGCGCCAGCAGCTTGGAGTCGTATGGGATTTCCTACGAGCAGTACTTC CASSLESYGISYEQYF
. . TRBJ1-1 TRBV10-3 TGTGCCTCCGACCCTGGAGGGGGGAACACTGAAGCTTTCTTT CASDPGGGNTEAFF
TRBD2 once TRBJ2-7 TRBV7-2 TGTGCCAGCAGTCTGACTAGCGGGAGTACCTACGAGCAGTACTTC CASSLTSGSTYEQYF
. . TRBJ1-6 TRBV6-5 TGTGCCAGCAGTTACGACCACAGGGACTATAATTCACCCCTCCACTTT CASSYDHRDYNSPLHF
. . TRBJ2-5 TRBV27 TGTGCCAGCAGTCGTGTGAGCCAAGAGACCCAGTACTTC CASSRVSQETQYF
. once TRBJ2-4 TRBV6-1 TGTGCCAGCAAATGGAGGGGACCAAACATTCAGTACTTC CASKWRGPNIQYF
TRBD2 . TRBJ2-7 TRBV4-3 TGCGCCAGCAGCCGGACCGTTACTAGCGGGAGTTCGCACGAGCAGTACTTC CASSRTVTSGSSHEQYF
. . TRBJ2-3 TRBV7-9 TGTGCCAGCAGCTTATTTCCAGATACGCAGTATTTT CASSLFPDTQYF
. . TRBJ2-1 TRBV7-2 TGTGCCAGCAGCTTAGGGCTAGGGGGGGCTCAGTTCTTC CASSLGLGGAQFF
. . TRBJ1-1 TRBV14 TGTGCCAGCAGCCAGGCCCGGGGGGACACTGAAGCTTTCTTT CASSQARGDTEAFF